This paragraph covers one T cell receptor (beta chain) sequence. Its antigen is currently not known. Base-call qualities are not available, and no considerably larger clone is one nucleotide away. The entry originates in a study of cytomegalovirus exposure and HLA in healthy donors listed by TCRdb under 2017. As for the study more broadly: An earlier analysis of 550 to 700 of the donors reported about 250 Gb of sequence data and about 100 million unique TCR beta sequences from roughly 200 million T cells. In a later analysis, previously published TCR beta repertoires from 666 donors were re-analyzed and high-resolution HLA genotyping was added so that TCR occurrence patterns could be studied. In an earlier analysis of several hundred of the donors, high-throughput TCR beta sequencing was used to judge whether each TCR beta V gene segment behaved as functional or pseudogenic. The later analysis used no new phenotypic data to find candidate immune exposures, relying instead on TCR beta sequences and their occurrence across donors. An early release covering more than 500 HLA-typed donors comprised about 300 gigabases of sequencing data and approximately 80 million unique TCR sequences. Among the roughly 370 genotyped donors, 81% belonged to the genetic ancestry cluster associated with self-reported Caucasian donors. A later genetic analysis used genome-wide SNP genotypes for about three fifths of the 666 donors, treating that subset as a discovery cohort. Several DR-DQ haplotypes were treated as single units for association and clustering because of strong linkage in the cohort. Typing coverage varied by locus: roughly 620-640 donors for A, B, C, DRB1 and DQB1; roughly 500 for DQA1; about 600 for DPA1; roughly 470 for DPB1. HLA typing included class I and class II loci at four-digit resolution. Donor age, sex, ethnicity and CMV serostatus were compiled together with the repertoire data. Besides the first cohort of approximately 710 subjects, a separate validation cohort made up of about 120 different subjects was used. Every discovery cohort repertoire had been produced on one sequencing platform. The aim of the study was to test whether cataloging public T cell receptors could identify signatures of past pathogen exposure. Using immunosequencing, the study profiled T cell repertoires from fewer than 850 subjects and related those repertoires to cytomegalovirus serostatus. To predict cytomegalovirus infection status, the study brought together high-throughput TCR immunosequencing, statistical association of individual TCRs with disease status, and machine learning. Across around 400 genotyped donors of the cohort, an average of about 240,000 unique TCR beta nucleotide sequences per donor were sequenced, and approximately 17% of those sequences were non-productive. Study-wide conclusions, independent of this receptor: The authors suggested that the approach could potentially be generalized to other disease states and immunological phenotypes. A further reported finding was that TCR beta sequences accurately predicted the HLA-A and HLA-B alleles for most subjects in the first cohort. Roughly uniform sequencing depth across donors was assumed in presence/absence analyses, although this assumption may not hold. According to a later analysis, most CMV-associated TCR beta chains appeared to be HLA-restricted, and the HLA associations seemed to be driven largely by CMV exposure. Only TCR beta chains were sequenced in this cohort, and the absence of alpha or paired-chain data limited detectable features. The earlier analysis of 587 of the donors excluded 15 to 20 rarely observed V segments, including chromosome 9 orphons, because counts were too low. Because HLA typing was missing for some donors at each locus, association tests included only the typed subset. The classifier was reported to diagnose cytomegalovirus status with high specificity and sensitivity in both the original and validation cohorts. Correlated functional status among segregating V segments might be attributable to linkage disequilibrium, but an unknown experimental factor could not be ruled out. Three of the identified cytomegalovirus-associated TCR beta chains were confirmed in vitro to be specific for cytomegalovirus antigens. According to a later analysis, TCR association rates differed among HLA loci, with DRB1 alleles showing the most associated TCRs and HLA-C alleles showing the fewest. Broadly in line with IMGT annotations, most TCR beta V segments showed up in productive rearrangements about 87% or about 30% of the time in an earlier analysis of under 700 of the donors. According to a later analysis, parvovirus B19, influenza, CMV and Epstein-Barr virus appeared linked to several top co-occurrence clusters. A group of highly shared sequence variants was considered likely to be a technical artifact of the sequencing pipeline. A later genetic analysis reported fewer N-insertions in productive TCRs among donors in an Asian-associated ancestry cluster than the approximately 670-donor mean. In a later analysis, HLA-associated TCR beta chains were found to be more clonally expanded and to have lower generation probabilities than equally common non-associated chains. Immune exposure information for the cohort was limited to CMV serostatus. Assigning TCR associations to individual alleles was difficult when HLA alleles, especially DR and DQ, strongly co-occurred. A later analysis associated some 17,000 TCR beta sequences with specific HLA alleles at a false discovery rate of 0.05. An association between a missense DCLRE1C variant and V-gene and J-gene trimming of TCR beta chains was found in a later genetic analysis and replicated in an independent cohort. Some IMGT-functional V segments, including TRBV6-2 and TRBV6-3, could not be distinguished by the 87-base-pair reads and were therefore excluded. A total of fewer than 200 TCR beta chains were listed by the study as associated with cytomegalovirus. While some public TCRs were present in many individuals, most TCR sequences turned up only very rarely across donors.

Including cysteine and phenylalanine, the CDR3 has 14 amino acids. Only the CDR3 region is kept as DNA, spanning 42 bases read in frame from base 1. Reading the germline V gene gives CDR1 SGHVS and CDR2 FQNEAQ. V loses 2 bases of germline sequence and J loses 7 bases, and the interval between the two ends is 14 bases. The cohort comprised 666 healthy bone marrow donors. At the time of sampling, every cohort member was nominally healthy, though immune exposures that went unrecorded were likely present. The donor was CMV seronegative and belonged to the group of 380 or so seronegative cohort members. A peripheral blood sample was provided by each donor, and peripheral blood mononuclear cells were used for TCR beta sequencing. The Qiagen DNeasy Blood Extraction Kit was used to extract genomic DNA from the blood cell samples. The method behind the library was the immunoSEQ multiplex PCR assay. For the multiplex PCR, a mixture combining 60 forward primers for TCR Vbeta segments and 13 reverse primers for TCR Jbeta segments was used. A multiplex PCR assay on genomic DNA amplified the CDR3 region of rearranged TCR beta genes. On the Illumina HiSeq System, the amplified TCR beta libraries were sequenced as 87-base-pair reads. The study's processing was this. Across the roughly 640 repertoires, a later analysis counted approximately 75 million unique TCR beta chains, roughly 11 million of which were shared by at least two donors. A nearest-neighbor algorithm error-corrected the raw reads and collapsed the reads into unique sequences, merging closely related sequences to remove PCR and sequencing errors. V, D and J gene segments were assigned by aligning CDR3 sequences to IMGT reference sequences. For a sequence to be retained, a match of at least six nucleotides to both a V gene segment and a J gene segment was required. Rearrangements were classified as productive when the CDR3 lacked stop codons and remained in frame with V and J, and all other rearrangements were classified as non-productive. Following IMGT convention, CDR3 was defined as the stretch from the second conserved V-encoded cysteine up to the conserved J-encoded phenylalanine. The earlier analysis of about 620 of the donors excluded sequences that lacked an unambiguous match to a single V gene segment. An earlier analysis of several hundred of the donors classified V segments as functional when productive rearrangements were above 56.7% and as segregating when the standard deviation between donors was above 5%. A statistical classification framework was built to diagnose cytomegalovirus status from the catalog of TCR beta chain sequences. In a later analysis, TCR nucleotide sequences were compared against IMGT/GENE-DB human TR gene sequences so that V and J genes could be assigned. A later analysis assigned CDR3 sequences and most-parsimonious VDJ recombination scenarios with the TCRdist pipeline. In a later analysis, every TCR beta chain was defined by the combination of its CDR3 amino acid sequence and its V-gene family, and reads without a unique V-gene family were dropped. As a way to deal with suspected cross-contamination and a sequencing artifact, a later analysis dropped 592 nucleotide sequences that were highly shared and had low generation probability. In a later analysis, a clonal expansion index for each public chain was calculated from normalized within-repertoire ranks of inferred template counts. A later analysis computed generation probabilities with a VDJ recombination model fitted to out-of-frame rearrangements, and checked the results against IGoR. In a later analysis, hypergeometric tests were used to score TCR-TCR, TCR-HLA and TCR-CMV co-occurrence, with a repertoire-size bias correction applied to TCR pairs. A later analysis estimated false discovery rates by permuting HLA or CMV assignments 20 times. In a later analysis, co-occurring TCRs were grouped with DBSCAN, and TCRdist sequence similarity was added when clustering was performed within HLA-allele-positive subsets. For co-occurrence clustering, repertoires with fewer than 30,000 or more than 120,000 public chains were excluded, along with roughly 5 repertoires with anomalous nucleotide sharing. The table was pulled from immuneACCESS by TCRdb, which kept in-frame rearrangements only. Such tables lose some clones; where checked, under half of the loss comes from unresolved V genes, and the rest has no known cause. V, J and clone size were drawn from that table, and D and trimming were deduced from the DNA. This sample holds some 140,000 clones; approximately 82% were observed only once. The ten top clones hold roughly 1.4% of the sample.

The TCR was taken from a man aged 40-55 years in good health and CMV-seronegative. The receptor chain draws on TRBV7-8 and TRBJ1-2, with an unclear D gene assignment. Sequencing was performed on PBMCs. CDR3 sequence: CASSLSTASFGYTF. DNA sequence: TGTGCCAGCAGCTTAAGCACAGCCTCTTTTGGCTACACCTTC.